Following are 18 T cell receptor beta chains from one sample sequenced in a study of a mutant IDH1 vaccine in newly diagnosed glioma. TCRdb's table, derived via immunoSEQ multiplex PCR, lists solely in-frame clones and lacks some. The repertoire has about 27,000 clones, roughly 93% of them found once; the top ten carry about 1.2%. Time point: baseline, week 1 (first vaccination visit). Stated treatment: pre-vaccination baseline after standard-of-care therapy. Here the sequenced sample was PBMCs, taken from a glioma patient treated with radiotherapy, temozolomide or both. All receptors come from a middle-aged man with glioma.

This clone has only one observation. The CDR3 DNA reads as TGTGCCAGCAGCTTTTCCGACCTCCGGTACGAGCAGTACTTC. Its translation is CASSFSDLRYEQYF. The chain joins TRBV13 to TRBJ2-7; D remains ambiguous. With 3 bases removed from V and 4 bases from J, the gap between germline ends came to 13 bases. Germline CDR1 is PRHDT and CDR2 is FYEKMQ (reference sequence). There are 14 residues in the CDR3. Filled out from reference TRBV13 and TRBJ2-7, the complete variable domain reads AAGVIQSPRHLIKEKRETATLKCYPIPRHDTVYWYQQGPGQDPQFLISFYEKMQSDKGSIPDRFSAQQFSDYHSELNMSSLELGDSALYFCASSFSDLRYEQYFGPGTRLTVT.

The gene calls are TRBV4-1 and TRBJ1-2; 8 nucleotides match TRBD1. J lost 2 bases, V lost 3 bases, and 2 bases had no gene match. This CDR3 has 14 residues. Germline V gives CDR1 MGHRA, CDR2 YSYEKL. CDR3 in DNA: TGCGCCAGCAGCCAGGGGACAGGCAACTATGGCTACACCTTC. Amino acid sequence: CASSQGTGNYGYTF.

This chain uses TRBV6-5 with TRBJ1-4, with 9 nucleotides matching TRBD1. The length of the CDR3 is 14 residues. The germline V gene has CDR1 MNHEY and CDR2 SVGAGI. With 6 bases clipped from V and 7 bases from J, the junction kept 6 bases outside the gene matches. The CDR3 is CASRMTGGGEKLFF. The CDR3 nucleotides read TGTGCCAGCAGAATGACAGGGGGAGGTGAAAAACTGTTTTTT.

V usage is TRBV27 and J usage is TRBJ1-2; D is possibly TRBD1 (6 bases). Germline values: CDR1 MNHEY, CDR2 SMNVEV (reference sequence). Trimming shortened V by 5 bases and J by 8 bases, and 15 bases separated the two germline ends. The CDR3 extends over 13 amino acids. The CDR3 reads CASSLRGGIGYTF. In nucleotides, the CDR3 is TGTGCCAGCAGTCTCAGGGGAGGGATCGGCTACACCTTC.

This clone was counted a few times. V and J are TRBV4-3 and TRBJ1-6, with a possible D match to TRBD1 (6 bases). The CDR3 has 16 residues. The V gene's germline CDR1 is LGHNA and CDR2 YSLEER. The V and J ends lost 2 bases and 4 bases respectively, with 12 bases between them. CDR3 sequence reads: CASSQNRDSYNSPLHF. The CDR3 nucleotides read TGCGCCAGCAGCCAAAACAGGGACTCTTATAATTCACCCCTCCACTTT.

CDR3 nucleotide sequence: TGTGCCTGGAGGAGGGACGAGAACTATGGCTACACCTTC. Translating it yields CAWRRDENYGYTF. V is TRBV30 and J is TRBJ1-2, with D perhaps matching TRBD1 (5 bases). This CDR3 spans 13 amino acids. Looked up from germline, CDR1 is GTSNPN and CDR2 is SVGIG (reference sequence). Trimming left V 3 bases short and J 2 bases short, with 10 bases between.

The chain recombines TRBV30 with TRBJ1-1, with D perhaps matching TRBD1 (5 bases). Trimming stripped 0 bases from V and 1 base from J, with 15 bases between. The germline CDR1 and CDR2 sequences are GTSNPN and SVGIG (reference sequence). This CDR3 is built from 16 residues. This chain's CDR3 is CAWSVLYGDRNTEAFF. The CDR3 DNA is TGTGCCTGGAGTGTACTATACGGAGACAGGAACACTGAAGCTTTCTTT.

This chain connects TRBV10-3 to TRBJ1-2; D gene unclear. The CDR3 is made up of 14 amino acids. CDR1 and CDR2 (germline): ENHRY, SYGVKD. V gave up 0 bases and J gave up 0 bases, with 5 bases separating them. CDR3 nucleotide sequence: TGTGCCATCAGTGAGTCGGGTTCTAACTATGGCTACACCTTC. Encoded protein: CAISESGSNYGYTF.

This clone was seen only once. The chain combines TRBV6-5 with TRBJ1-5; 9 bases map to TRBD1. V trimming: 4 bases; J trimming: 3 bases; junction bases outside the gene matches: 4. The CDR3 length is 15 residues. CDR1 and CDR2 from the germline V gene are MNHEY and SVGAGI. The CDR3: CASSSGTGNNQPQHF. As DNA, the CDR3 is TGTGCCAGCAGTTCCGGGACAGGGAACAATCAGCCCCAGCATTTT.

This chain links TRBV19 with TRBJ2-1, with D tentatively TRBD1 or TRBD2 (5 bases each). Trimming removed 3 bases at V and 7 bases at J, with 7 bases between. CDR3 size: 12 residues. Germline-derived CDR1 and CDR2 are LNHDA and SQIVND (reference sequence). The CDR3 protein is CASSIWGNEQFF. The CDR3 DNA sequence: TGTGCCAGTAGTATTTGGGGGAATGAGCAGTTCTTC.

The rearrangement uses TRBV6-6 and TRBJ1-5; TRBD1 is a possible D gene (6 bases). Trimming shortened V by 6 bases and J by 3 bases, and 12 bases separated the two germline ends. The CDR3 is made up of 14 amino acids. From germline, CDR1 is MNHNY and CDR2 SVGAGI (reference sequence). As DNA, the CDR3 is TGTGCCAGCAGGCCCCAGGGGATCAATCAGCCCCAGCATTTT. It specifies CASRPQGINQPQHF.

This clone was recorded once. The rearrangement joins TRBV12-5 to TRBJ2-3; D gene uncertain. Per germline, CDR1 LGHNT and CDR2 FRNRAP. The CDR3 runs 15 residues. V was cut by 2 bases and J by 0 bases, with 9 bases left in between. This CDR3 reads CASGLSDQSTDTQYF. CDR3 DNA: TGTGCTAGTGGTTTGTCGGACCAAAGCACAGATACGCAGTATTTT. Using reference TRBV12-5 and TRBJ2-3 for the parts outside the CDR3, the full variable domain is DARVTQTPRHKVTEMGQEVTMRCQPILGHNTVFWYRQTMMQGLELLAYFRNRAPLDDSGMPKDRFSAEMPDATLATLKIQPSEPRDSAVYFCASGLSDQSTDTQYFGPGTRLTVL.

The chain employs TRBV5-4 and TRBJ2-7, with 13 bases matching TRBD2. After removal of 3 bases from V and 3 bases from J, the junction contained 3 bases not matched to a gene. CDR1 and CDR2 (germline): SGHNT, YYREEE (reference sequence). The CDR3 consists of 15 residues. CDR3 loop: CASSSGLAGLYEQYF. In DNA, the CDR3 is TGTGCCAGCAGCTCGGGACTAGCGGGGCTCTACGAGCAGTACTTC.

The count of this clone is one. This rearrangement joins TRBV19 to TRBJ2-5, with D perhaps TRBD1 (6 bases). CDR1 is LNHDA, CDR2 SQIVND, per germline (reference sequence). CDR3 length: 14 amino acids. The V and J ends lost 2 bases and 5 bases respectively, with 12 bases between them. The DNA of the CDR3 is TGTGCCAGTAGTATACGCAGGGGAGACGAGACCCAGTACTTC. Translation gives CASSIRRGDETQYF. Using reference TRBV19 and TRBJ2-5 for the parts outside the CDR3, the full variable domain is DGGITQSPKYLFRKEGQNVTLSCEQNLNHDAMYWYRQDPGQGLRLIYYSQIVNDFQKGDIAEGYSVSREKKESFPLTVTSAQKNPTAFYLCASSIRRGDETQYFGPGTRLLVL.

This clone appeared a single time. The J gene is TRBJ2-2, the V gene TRBV9, with 12 bases that match TRBD2. J was trimmed by 3 bases and V by 5 bases; bases with no gene match: 2. Per the germline V gene, CDR1 is SGDLS and CDR2 is YYNGEE. CDR3 size: 15 residues. CDR3: CASRPSGGDTGELFF. The CDR3 DNA reads TGTGCCAGCAGACCTAGCGGGGGGGACACCGGGGAGCTGTTTTTT. The full variable domain, rest sourced from reference TRBV9 and TRBJ2-2, is DSGVTQTPKHLITATGQRVTLRCSPRSGDLSVYWYQQSLDQGLQFLIQYYNGEERAKGNILERFSAQQFPDLHSELNLSSLELGDSALYFCASRPSGGDTGELFFGEGSRLTVL.

The chain links TRBV7-2 to TRBJ1-2, with 8 bases that match TRBD1. Germline-derived CDR1 and CDR2 are SGHTA and FQGNSA. With V trimmed by 5 bases and J by 6 bases, 8 bases remained unmatched. The CDR3 spans 14 residues. DNA of the CDR3: TGTGCCAGCAGCCCAACAGGGGGGAGGGATGGCTACACCTTC. Protein: CASSPTGGRDGYTF.

The V call is TRBV7-9, the J call TRBJ2-7; 9 bases agree with TRBD2. V was pared by 8 bases and J by 2 bases, with 7 bases of the junction left unmatched. The CDR3 sequence is 14 residues long. The germline V gene has CDR1 SEHNR and CDR2 FQNEAQ (reference sequence). Written as DNA, the CDR3 is TGTGCCAGCGGAATAGCGGGAGAAGCCTACGAGCAGTACTTC. It yields the protein CASGIAGEAYEQYF.

CDR3 nucleotides: TGTGCCAGCAGCGAACCGGGAACCAATCAGCCCCAGCATTTT. This encodes CASSEPGTNQPQHF. The chain combines TRBV28 with TRBJ1-5, with unresolved D. Germline V gene data show CDR1 as MDHEN and CDR2 as SYDVKM. V dropped 6 bases and J dropped 3 bases, with 12 bases sitting between them. The CDR3 consists of 14 residues.